The clone carrying this T cell receptor (delta chain) has only a few counts. Its antigen is unidentified. Sequences come from RNA converted to cDNA by reverse transcription. Multiplex PCR used pooled V-gene forward primers and a constant-region reverse primer to amplify CDR3s. TCRdb fed the multiplex PCR reads into CATT to redo clone calling. The sample shows fewer than 25,000 delta-chain clones, approximately 8.8% of them seen only once. The sample comes from a study of Vδ1+ human thymocytes. Study observations and caveats: Thymic TRG and TRD repertoires appeared highly polyclonal, with Gaussian CDR3 length distributions.

The V segment lost 3 bases and the J segment 0 bases; nucleotides outside the gene matches: 13. Per the germline V gene, CDR1 is TSWWSYY and CDR2 is QGS. CDR3 length: 19 amino acids. The sorted cells were CD3+ Vdelta1+ Vdelta2- thymocytes from alphabeta-depleted thymus. This clonotype was obtained from a child less than two years old who had congenital heart surgery. The sample comprised Vdelta1+ gamma-delta thymocytes from the thymus. The subset here: FACS-sorted CD3+ TCRalphabeta- TCRVdelta1+ TCRVdelta2- thymocytes. This chain joins TRDV1 and TRDJ1, with 10 nucleotides matching TRDD3. CDR3 sequence (DNA): TGTGCTCTTGGGGAGCTCTCTACGTCCACTGGGGGATACACCGATAAACTCATCTTT. Amino acid sequence: CALGELSTSTGGYTDKLIF.